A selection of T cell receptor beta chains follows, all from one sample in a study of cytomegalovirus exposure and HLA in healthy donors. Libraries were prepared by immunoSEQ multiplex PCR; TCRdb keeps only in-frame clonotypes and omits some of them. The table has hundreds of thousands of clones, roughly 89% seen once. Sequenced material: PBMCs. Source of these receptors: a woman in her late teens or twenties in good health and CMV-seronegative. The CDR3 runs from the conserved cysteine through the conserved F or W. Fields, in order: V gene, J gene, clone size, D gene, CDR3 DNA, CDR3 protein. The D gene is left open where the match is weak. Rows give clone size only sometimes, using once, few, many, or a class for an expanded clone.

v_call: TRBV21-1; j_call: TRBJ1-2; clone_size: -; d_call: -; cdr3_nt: TGTGCCAGCAGCAGCGGACAGACTGCTAACTATGGCTACACCTTC; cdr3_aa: CASSSGQTANYGYTF
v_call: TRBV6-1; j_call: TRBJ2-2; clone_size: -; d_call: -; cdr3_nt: TGTGCCAGCAGTGAATGGGCAGGCAGGAACACCGGGGAGCTGTTTTTT; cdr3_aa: CASSEWAGRNTGELFF
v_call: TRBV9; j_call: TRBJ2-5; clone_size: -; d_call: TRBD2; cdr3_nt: TGTGCCAGCAGCGGTAGCGGGAGGCAGTATGAGACCCAGTACTTC; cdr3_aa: CASSGSGRQYETQYF
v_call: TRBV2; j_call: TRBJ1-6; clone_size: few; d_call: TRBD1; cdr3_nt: TGTGCCAGCAGGGGGACAGGGGATTCACCCCTCCACTTT; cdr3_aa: CASRGTGDSPLHF
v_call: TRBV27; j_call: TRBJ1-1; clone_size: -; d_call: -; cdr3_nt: TGTGCCAGCAGTATCCGGGACTCGGGGAACACTGAAGCTTTCTTT; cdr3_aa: CASSIRDSGNTEAFF
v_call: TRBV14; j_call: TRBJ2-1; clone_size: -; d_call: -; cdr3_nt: TGTGCCAGCAGCCAAGGTCTTGGCCCCAATGAGCAGTTCTTC; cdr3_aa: CASSQGLGPNEQFF
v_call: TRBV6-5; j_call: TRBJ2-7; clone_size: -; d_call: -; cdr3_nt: TGTGCCAGCAGTTACTCGCAGGGAGGAGACGAGCAGTACTTC; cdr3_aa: CASSYSQGGDEQYF
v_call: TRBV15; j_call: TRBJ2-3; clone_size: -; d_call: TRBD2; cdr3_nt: TGTGCCACCAGCAGCCCCACTAGCGGGATAGGAGGCACAGATACGCAGTATTTT; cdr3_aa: CATSSPTSGIGGTDTQYF
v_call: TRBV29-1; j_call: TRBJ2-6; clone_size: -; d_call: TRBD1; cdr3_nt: TGCAGCGTGAAGACAGGGGGCTTCGGTGGGGCCAACGTCCTGACTTTC; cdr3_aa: CSVKTGGFGGANVLTF
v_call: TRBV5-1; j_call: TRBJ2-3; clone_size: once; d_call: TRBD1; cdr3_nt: TGCGCCAGCAGCACCGGTCCGGGACAGGGCACAGATACGCAGTATTTT; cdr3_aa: CASSTGPGQGTDTQYF
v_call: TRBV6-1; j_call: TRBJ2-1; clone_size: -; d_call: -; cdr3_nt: TGTGCCAGCAGTGAAGTTCGGGTATCCTACAATGAGCAGTTCTTC; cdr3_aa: CASSEVRVSYNEQFF
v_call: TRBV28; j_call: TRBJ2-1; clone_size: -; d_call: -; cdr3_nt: TGTGCCAGCAGACCCTTGAGATCTTTCCTCAATGAGCAGTTCTTC; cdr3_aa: CASRPLRSFLNEQFF
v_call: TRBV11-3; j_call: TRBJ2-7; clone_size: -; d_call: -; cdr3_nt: TGTGCCAGCAGCTTAACTTCCCTACAGTCCTACGAGCAGTACTTC; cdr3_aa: CASSLTSLQSYEQYF
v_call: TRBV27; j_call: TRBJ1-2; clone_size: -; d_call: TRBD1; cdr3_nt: TGTGCCAGCAGTGAGACAGGGGGAAACTATGGCTACACCTTC; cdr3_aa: CASSETGGNYGYTF
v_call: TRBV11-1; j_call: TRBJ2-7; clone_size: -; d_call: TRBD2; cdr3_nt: TGTGCCTCTAGCGGGAGGCTATCCTACGAGCAGTACTTC; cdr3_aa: CASSGRLSYEQYF
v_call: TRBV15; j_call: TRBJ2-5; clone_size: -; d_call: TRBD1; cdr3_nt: TGTGCCACCAGCAGAGCTTTCAACAGGGGGGATGGCGAGACCCAGTACTTC; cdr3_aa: CATSRAFNRGDGETQYF
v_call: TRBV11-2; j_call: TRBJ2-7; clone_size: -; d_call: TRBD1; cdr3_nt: TGTGCCAGCAGCTTAGTACTCCCCGGGACAGGAGCATACGAGCAGTACTTC; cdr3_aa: CASSLVLPGTGAYEQYF
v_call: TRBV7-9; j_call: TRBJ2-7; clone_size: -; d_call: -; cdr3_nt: TGTGCCAGCAGCCGAGGCCACGAGCAGTACTTC; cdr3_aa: CASSRGHEQYF
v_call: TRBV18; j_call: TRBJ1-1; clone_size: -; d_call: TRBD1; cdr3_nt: TGTGCCAGCTCACCAGACAGGGAGAGCACTGAAGCTTTCTTT; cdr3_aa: CASSPDRESTEAFF
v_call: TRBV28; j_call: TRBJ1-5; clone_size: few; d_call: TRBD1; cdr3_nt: TGTGCCAGCAGCCCAGGGGGAAGCAATCAGCCCCAGCATTTT; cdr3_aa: CASSPGGSNQPQHF
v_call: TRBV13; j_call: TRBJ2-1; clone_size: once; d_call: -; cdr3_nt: TGTGCCAGCAGCTTACGGACTTCTTACGTCAATGAGCAGTTCTTC; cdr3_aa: CASSLRTSYVNEQFF
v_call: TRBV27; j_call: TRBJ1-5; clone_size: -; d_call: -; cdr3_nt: TGTGCCAGCAGCCCTGGGCAGACCAATCAGCCCCAGCATTTT; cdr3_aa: CASSPGQTNQPQHF
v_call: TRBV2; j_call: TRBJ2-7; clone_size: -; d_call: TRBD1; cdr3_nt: TGTGCCAGCAGTGACCCGACAGGGTACGAGCAGTACTTC; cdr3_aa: CASSDPTGYEQYF
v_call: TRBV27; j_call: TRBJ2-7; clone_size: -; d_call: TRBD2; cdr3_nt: TGTGCCAGCAGTGACAGACTAGCGGGAGCCTACGAGCAGTACTTC; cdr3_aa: CASSDRLAGAYEQYF
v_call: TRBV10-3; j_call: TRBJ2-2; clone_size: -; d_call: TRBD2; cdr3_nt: TGTGCCATCGCCCCGGGACTAAACACCGGGGAGCTGTTTTTT; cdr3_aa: CAIAPGLNTGELFF
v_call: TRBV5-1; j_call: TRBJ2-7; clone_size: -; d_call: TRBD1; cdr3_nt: TGCGCTAGCCGGAGGGGACAGGAAGGTTACGAGCAGTACTTC; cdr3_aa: CASRRGQEGYEQYF
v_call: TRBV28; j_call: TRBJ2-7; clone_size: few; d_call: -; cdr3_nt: TGTGCCAGCAGCCGGGAGCCATACGAGCAGTACTTC; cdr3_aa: CASSREPYEQYF
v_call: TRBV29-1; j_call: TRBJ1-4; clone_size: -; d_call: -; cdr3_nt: TGCAGCGTTGGAAGCGCAGGGGCGAGCGAAAAACTGTTTTTT; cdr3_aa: CSVGSAGASEKLFF
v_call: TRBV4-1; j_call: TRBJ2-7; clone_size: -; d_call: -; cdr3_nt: TGCGCCAGCAGCCAAGAGGTTCAGGTGGTCTACGAGCAGTACTTC; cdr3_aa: CASSQEVQVVYEQYF
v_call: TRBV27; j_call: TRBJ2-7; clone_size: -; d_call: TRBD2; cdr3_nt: TGTGCCAGCAGTTTTCTAGCGGGAAGCTCCTACGAGCAGTACTTC; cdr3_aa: CASSFLAGSSYEQYF
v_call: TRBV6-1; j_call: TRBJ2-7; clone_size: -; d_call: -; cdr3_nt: TGTGCCAGCAGTCCCCCATCCCACGAGCAGTACTTC; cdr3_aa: CASSPPSHEQYF
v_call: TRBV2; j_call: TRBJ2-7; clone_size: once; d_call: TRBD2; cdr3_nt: TGTGCCAGCAAGCGGGACGGCCCCTACGAGCAGTACTTC; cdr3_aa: CASKRDGPYEQYF
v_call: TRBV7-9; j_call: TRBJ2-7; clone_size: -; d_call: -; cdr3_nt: TGTGCCAGCAGTTCTGCGTCCGGGAACCCCTACGAGCAGTACTTC; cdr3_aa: CASSSASGNPYEQYF
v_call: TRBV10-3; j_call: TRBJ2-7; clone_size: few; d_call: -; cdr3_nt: TGTGCCATCAGTCGAAGAGAGGACTACGAGCAGTACTTC; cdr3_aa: CAISRREDYEQYF
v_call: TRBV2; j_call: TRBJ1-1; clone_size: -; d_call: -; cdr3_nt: TGTGCCAGCAGTGAAGTTGAAAGGGAGTTGTGGACTGAAGCTTTCTTT; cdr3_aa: CASSEVERELWTEAFF
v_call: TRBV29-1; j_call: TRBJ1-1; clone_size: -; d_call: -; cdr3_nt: TGCAGCGTTGATTTCTCCAGGGACACTGAAGCTTTCTTT; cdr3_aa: CSVDFSRDTEAFF
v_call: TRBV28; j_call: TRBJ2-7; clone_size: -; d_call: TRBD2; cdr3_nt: TGTGCCAGCAGTTTATTGGGCGGGGGGAACTACGAGCAGTACTTC; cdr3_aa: CASSLLGGGNYEQYF
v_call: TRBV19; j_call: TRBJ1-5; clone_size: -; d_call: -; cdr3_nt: TGTGCCAGTAGTATAGGCCCAGGTAGCAATCAGCCCCAGCATTTT; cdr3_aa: CASSIGPGSNQPQHF
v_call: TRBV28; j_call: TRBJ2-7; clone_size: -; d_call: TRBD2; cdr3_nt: TGTGCCAGCAGTTCCGGGACTAGCGGGTCAGGCTCCTACGAGCAGTACTTC; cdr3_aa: CASSSGTSGSGSYEQYF
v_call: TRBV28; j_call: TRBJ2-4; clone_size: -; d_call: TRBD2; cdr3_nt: TGTGCCAGCAGTTCAAGGGACTATTACAAAAACATTCAGTACTTC; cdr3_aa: CASSSRDYYKNIQYF
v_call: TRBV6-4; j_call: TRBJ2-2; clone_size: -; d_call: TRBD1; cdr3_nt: TGTGCCAGCAGTGAGGGGACAGACACCGGGGAGCTGTTTTTT; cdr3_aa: CASSEGTDTGELFF
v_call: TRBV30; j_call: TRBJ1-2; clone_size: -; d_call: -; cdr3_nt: TGTGCCTGGGCTGAAGGGGGGGATGGCTACACCTTC; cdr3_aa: CAWAEGGDGYTF